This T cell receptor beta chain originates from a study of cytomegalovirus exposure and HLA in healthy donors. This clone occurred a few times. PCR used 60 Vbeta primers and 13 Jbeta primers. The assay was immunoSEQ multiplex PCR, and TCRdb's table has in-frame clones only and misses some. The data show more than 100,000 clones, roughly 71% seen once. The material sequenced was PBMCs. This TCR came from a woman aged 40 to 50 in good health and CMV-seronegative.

CDR3 protein: CASRPRQGAGYGYTF. The CDR3 coding sequence is TGTGCCAGCAGACCAAGACAGGGGGCTGGCTATGGCTACACCTTC. The J gene is TRBJ1-2, the V gene TRBV13, with 10 bases lining up with TRBD1. The junction had 8 bases not matched to a gene; V was cut back by 6 bases and J by 4 bases. The germline V gene has CDR1 PRHDT and CDR2 FYEKMQ (reference sequence). The CDR3 contains 15 residues.